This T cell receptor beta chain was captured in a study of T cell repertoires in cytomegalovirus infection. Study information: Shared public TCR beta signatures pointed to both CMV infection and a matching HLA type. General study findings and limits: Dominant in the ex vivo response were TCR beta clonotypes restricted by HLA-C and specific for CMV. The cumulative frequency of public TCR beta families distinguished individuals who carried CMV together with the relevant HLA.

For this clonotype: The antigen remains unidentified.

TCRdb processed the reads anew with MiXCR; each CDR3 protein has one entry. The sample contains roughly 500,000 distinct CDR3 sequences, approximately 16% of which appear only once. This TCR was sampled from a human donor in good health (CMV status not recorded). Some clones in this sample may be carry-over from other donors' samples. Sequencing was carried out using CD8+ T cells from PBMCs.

CDR3 nucleotides: TGTGCCAGCAGCTTAGGGTCGGGGGGGGGGTATCAGCCCCAGCATTTT. It translates to CASSLGSGGGYQPQHF. The chain has TRBV11-2 and TRBJ1-5, with a tentative D call TRBD1 (5 bases). The ends were cut back, 1 base at V and 5 bases at J, with 15 bases in the middle. This CDR3 has 16 residues. Germline V CDR1 and CDR2: SGHAT, FQNNGV.